This T cell receptor (beta chain) came from a study of blood T cells in healthy people across ages (dated by TCRdb to between 2014 and 2017). In the study overall: In model experiments, template switching captured about one uniquely barcoded TCR beta cDNA molecule for every two T cells. Using deep sequencing normalized with unique cDNA molecular identifiers, the study measured how TCR beta repertoire diversity changes with age. The donors were split into four age groups: young (average about 15 years), middle-aged (roughly 40), aged (over 55) and long-lived (over 75). To avoid experimental bias, donors of different ages were randomly spread across the sequencing lanes. For two donors (one aged 18 to 30 and one aged 80 or older), the study analyzed two additional independent replicas of 1 million unique cDNA reads from the same blood draw.

Preparation of the library involved 5' RACE. The sample was run on an Illumina HiSeq 2500. A second roughly 7 to 11 cycle PCR used a sample-barcoded 5' primer and a J-beta primer mix. Each TCR beta cDNA molecule received a unique molecular identifier from a template-switch 5' adaptor carrying 12 random nucleotides. Each sample yielded at least 2.5 million CDR3-containing paired-end reads. First-strand cDNA synthesis was performed from all RNA using the Mint cDNA synthesis kit, with priming by a TRBC-specific oligonucleotide. Following uracil-DNA glycosylase treatment, all cDNA underwent a first 18-cycle PCR with the universal primers M1SS and BC2_uni_R. The authors' analysis ran thus. Each sample was normalized by randomly selecting 1 million high-quality reads, each carrying a distinct molecular identifier. Reads with shared molecular identifiers were discarded instead of being binned into consensus sequences. MiTCR, with a Q25 quality threshold and the strictest error-elimination algorithm, was used for CDR3 identification, clonotype clustering and error correction. A nonparametric unseen species model using Euler transformation provided a lower-bound estimate of total TCR beta diversity. TCRdb trimmed public reads at Q25 via fastp, called clones via MiXCR and kept in-frame beta chains. A single entry per CDR3 protein holds the most common genes and DNA from its merged rows. The authors' filters were not applied to this entry. This sample comprises 2 million or so distinct CDR3 sequences, 49% of them detected only once. Approximately 2% of the sample is taken by the ten largest.

Study-wide findings and limitations: Because the CMV infection status of the donors was unknown, age-related changes in expanded clonotypes may potentially have been confounded. Observed TCR beta diversity correlated strongly with the percentage of naive T cells measured by flow cytometry. Conclusive comparison of naive and antigen-experienced compartments was prevented by the profiling of bulk unsorted PBMCs. The long-lived group showed more naive CD4+ T cells, fewer expanded clones and increased TCR diversity than the aged group, suggesting age selection. Estimates of total diversity from one million sequenced T cells were regarded as lower bounds and underestimates. As age increased, observed TCR beta diversity per million T cells dropped in a roughly linear way, and a significant reduction was already evident by age roughly 40.

V is cut back by 5 bases and J by 1 base, with 5 bases in the junction unmatched. The CDR3 holds 16 amino acids from the cysteine to the phenylalanine. The retained sequence is limited to the CDR3, 48 bases, with the frame set at the first base. The germline V gene gives CDR1 as LGHNA and CDR2 as YSLEER. Donors were approximately 42 systemically healthy Caucasian individuals from Russia aged roughly 6 to 90 years. Each donor gave 8 to 10 milliliters of peripheral blood, collected into EDTA-treated Vacutainer tubes. Ficoll-Paque density-gradient centrifugation was used to isolate PBMCs, with at least 7 million obtained per sample. Total RNA, at least 5 micrograms per sample, was extracted from PBMCs with Trizol reagent. The percentages of naive CD45RAhigh/CD27high T cells were determined by flow cytometry on a PBMC aliquot from every donor. To note about this clonotype: Its specific antigen is unknown. Base qualities are missing; no much larger clone stands one base away.

Material: blood. The rearranged segments are TRBV4-3 and TRBJ2-2; 9 junctional bases match TRBD1. The sequence came from a woman between 40 and 55 years old in good health. The CDR3 loop reads CASSTGTGLNTGELFF. The DNA sequence follows: TGCGCCAGCAGCACCGGGACAGGGCTGAACACCGGGGAGCTGTTTTTT.